This T cell receptor beta chain derives from a study of blood T cell repertoires in COVID-19. As for the study in general: Samples of COVID-19 (acute and convalescent) were obtained from the United States, Italy and Spain. The analysed material was cDNA or gDNA that came from T cells, B-cell-depleted T cells, or PBMCs.

Followed longitudinally, the Seattle patients had been enrolled during active infection. Original analysis: Nucleated cell counts were estimated from reference gene primer amplification. TCRdb's table, derived via immunoSEQ multiplex PCR, lists solely in-frame clones and lacks some. The V and J calls and clone size were taken over from that table, and D and trimming were inferred from the DNA. The sample contains 300,000 to 350,000 clones, approximately 87% of which appear only once. CDR1 SGHAT and CDR2 FQNNGV come from the germline V gene. This CDR3 comprises 16 residues. J gave up 1 base and V 5 bases, and 4 bases lay outside the gene matches.

This sequence was found in a woman aged 45-65 years with COVID-19, enrolled during active disease. Sequencing was performed on peripheral blood. The chain is built from TRBV11-2 and TRBJ2-1, with 11 bases fitting TRBD2. CDR3 protein: CASSGRLAGSYNEQFF. CDR3 bases: TGTGCCAGCAGCGGCCGACTAGCGGGATCCTACAATGAGCAGTTCTTC.